The clone carrying this TCR beta chain occurred many times. These data belong to a study of blood T cells in healthy people across ages. Germline V gives CDR1 SGDLS, CDR2 YYNGEE. This CDR3 region has 12 residues. V dropped 4 bases and J dropped 6 bases, with 11 bases sitting between them. The authors ran a second PCR of about 6 to 11 cycles using a sample-barcoded 5' primer and a J-beta primer mix. TCRdb ran MiXCR on the 5' RACE reads and lists one entry per CDR3 protein. The sample contains over 1,500,000 distinct CDR3 sequences, approximately 39% of which appear only once. Source material: blood. The chain couples TRBV9 to TRBJ2-7, with D perhaps assigned TRBD1 or TRBD2 (6 bases each). The TCR was taken from a human donor in good health. Here the CDR3 DNA reads TGTGCCAGCAGCTTACAGGGAGGCGAGCAGTACTTC. It is translated as CASSLQGGEQYF.